This is a list of T cell receptor beta chains from one sample in a study of shared clonotypes between healthy human individuals. The repertoire was sequenced with immunoSEQ multiplex PCR; TCRdb's copy has only in-frame clones and lacks some. The sample lists hundreds of thousands of clones; 76% were seen once. Material for sequencing was PBMCs. All receptors come from a woman between 40 and 50 years old in good health. Some clones in this sample may be carry-over from other donors' samples. The CDR3 runs from the conserved cysteine through the conserved F or W. A row's size may be missing; if present it is once, few, many or a size class.

clone size	V gene	J gene	CDR3 protein
-	TRBV7-9	TRBJ2-7	CASSLVGTYEQYF
few	TRBV28	TRBJ2-1	CASSLRSLYSENEQFF
-	TRBV7-8	TRBJ1-4	CASSGNEKLFF
-	TRBV5-1	TRBJ2-2	CASFYGGKQSGELFF
once	TRBV6-1	TRBJ2-5	CASSKVRSGGPETQYF
-	TRBV5-4	TRBJ2-7	CASSLGKVYEQYF
-	TRBV7-3	TRBJ2-2	CASSLSPILAGAGELFF
-	TRBV7-2	TRBJ2-5	CASSLGQDQETQYF
-	TRBV29-1	TRBJ2-1	CSVGTGHYNEQFF
-	TRBV5-4	TRBJ2-7	CASSAWGGYEQYF
-	TRBV2	TRBJ2-3	CASSDPGHSADTQYF
-	TRBV28	TRBJ2-3	CASSLGSTRTRTDTQYF
-	TRBV7-3	TRBJ2-1	CASSIPAGGSYNEQFF
-	TRBV20-1	-	CSVRTAYEQYF
once	TRBV5-1	TRBJ1-1	CASSVQTGNTEAFF
-	TRBV5-4	TRBJ2-2	CASSLGGLAGGGSGELFF